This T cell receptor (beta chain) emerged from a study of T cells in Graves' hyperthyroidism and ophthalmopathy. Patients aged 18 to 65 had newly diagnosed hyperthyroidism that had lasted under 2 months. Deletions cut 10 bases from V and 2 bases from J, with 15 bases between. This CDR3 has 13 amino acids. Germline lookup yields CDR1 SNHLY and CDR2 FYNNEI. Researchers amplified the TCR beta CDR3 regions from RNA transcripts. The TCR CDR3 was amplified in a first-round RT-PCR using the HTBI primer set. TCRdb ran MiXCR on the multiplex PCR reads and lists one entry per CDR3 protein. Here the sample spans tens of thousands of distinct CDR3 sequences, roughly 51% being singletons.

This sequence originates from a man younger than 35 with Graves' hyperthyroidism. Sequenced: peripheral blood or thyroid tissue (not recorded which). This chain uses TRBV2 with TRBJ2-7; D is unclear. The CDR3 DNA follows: TGTGCCACCAGCAGAGGCGGAACCTACGAGCAGTACTTC. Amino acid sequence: CATSRGGTYEQYF.